Listed below are T cell receptor beta chains from one sample, sequenced in a study of T cell changes during pregnancy in multiple sclerosis. Clones were read by immunoSEQ multiplex PCR, and TCRdb kept only the in-frame ones, dropping some. The sample yields approximately 23,000 clones, around 90% seen once. Source: CD4+ T cells from peripheral blood mononuclear cells, taken in the third trimester of pregnancy. The receptors shown here come from a female donor in good health, enrolled as a control in a pregnancy study. Both conserved end residues are trimmed from each CDR3. Fields, in order: V gene, CDR3 protein.

TRBV7-9 ASSPDTGTAPQH
TRBV10-3 AISESGGHYEQY
TRBV5-1 ASSSGPWRWGVDNEQF
TRBV4-3 ASSQGAGGRYNEQF
TRBV14 ASSQELARETQY
TRBV6-5 ASSKGWGYT
TRBV6-6 ASSTGGGNTIY
TRBV6-1 ASSEKKPGGIYT
TRBV19 ASSPGTGRSYEQY
TRBV19 ASSIDQAGQETQY
TRBV5-1 ASSDQPGQGSNNEQF
TRBV28 ASTPSRSGVRGRTQH
TRBV7-2 ASSLVRGGQPQH
TRBV4-3 ASSQDSGGVRYGYT
TRBV18 ASSPEVPYSTEAF
TRBV2 ASIRDRVLLEQY
TRBV7-9 ASSLGLAGEGEQF
TRBV15 ATSLRQGRNQPQH
TRBV7-2 ASSTRRQGGTDTQY
TRBV4-1 ASSQVLQGRGLFYGYT
TRBV5-1 ASSLVLDTQY
TRBV5-1 ASTLGGRPGTEAF
TRBV27 ASRSGGTYEQY
TRBV30 AWSGGQGASGRYEQY
TRBV9 ASSVVQGWGYT
TRBV4-2 ASSQDLVQGSEAF
TRBV19 ASSARIGGTGATDTQY
TRBV28 ASAPGDRDTSEQY
TRBV5-1 ASSLFKAGAQETQY
TRBV30 AWSADRGGYT
TRBV5-1 ASSLAPGFYEQY
TRBV19 ATRQGLGSSLYEQY
TRBV11-3 ASSLDGEGVDSNQPQH
TRBV7-9 ASSPGTGQY
TRBV29-1 SVGKGAGELF
TRBV19 ASSPRRGPTNEKLF
TRBV7-2 ASSLGLTNEKLF
TRBV2 ASTRGVGLNYT
TRBV19 ASSTGQGGGYT
TRBV6-1 ASMGTAYSYEQY
TRBV29-1 SGGGANYGYT